The present TCR beta chain was sequenced within a study of cytomegalovirus exposure and HLA in healthy donors. Overall study findings and caveats: Available immune exposure information covered CMV serostatus only. Among TCR beta chains, those listed as cytomegalovirus-associated numbered about 160. Among the sequence variants, a highly shared cluster was likely an artifact of sequencing. In a later analysis, specific HLA alleles were associated with under 20,000 TCR beta sequences at a 0.05 false discovery rate.

About this clone itself: No antigen is known for it.

In the PCR, 60 Vbeta and 13 Jbeta primers were used. TCRdb's table, derived via immunoSEQ multiplex PCR, lists solely in-frame clones and lacks some. The sample consists of about 110,000 clones, around 80% of them appearing once. The V segment lost 5 bases and the J segment 5 bases; nucleotides outside the gene matches: 6. CDR1 and CDR2 (germline): SGHAT, FQNNGV. This CDR3 has 15 residues. The sequence came from a woman aged 40 to 50 in good health and CMV-seronegative. The chain has TRBV11-2 and TRBJ2-1; 10 bases are shared with TRBD2. The sequencing input was PBMCs. CDR3 loop: CASSRLAGLNNEQFF. The CDR3 DNA reads as TGTGCCAGCAGCAGACTAGCGGGCCTCAACAATGAGCAGTTCTTC.